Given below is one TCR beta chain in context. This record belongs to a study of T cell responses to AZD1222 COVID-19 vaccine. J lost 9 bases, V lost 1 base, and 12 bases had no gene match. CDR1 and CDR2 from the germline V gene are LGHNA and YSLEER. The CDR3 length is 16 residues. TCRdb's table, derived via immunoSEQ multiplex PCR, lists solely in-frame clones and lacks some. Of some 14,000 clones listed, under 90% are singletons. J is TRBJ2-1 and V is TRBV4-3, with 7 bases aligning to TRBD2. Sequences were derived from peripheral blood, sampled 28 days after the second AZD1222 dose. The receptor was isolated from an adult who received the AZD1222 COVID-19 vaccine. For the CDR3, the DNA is TGCGCCAGCAGCCAAGCAGCGGGAACATCAGTGGGTGAGCAGTTCTTC. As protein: CASSQAAGTSVGEQFF.